This entry features one TCR beta chain sequence. What it recognizes is unknown. PCR amplification relied on 60 Vbeta primers (plus 13 Jbeta primers). Libraries were prepared by immunoSEQ multiplex PCR; TCRdb keeps only in-frame clonotypes and omits some of them. The table lists roughly 72,000 clones. The sample comes from a study of cytomegalovirus exposure and HLA in healthy donors. Study overall: From about 180 million T cells, an earlier analysis saw under 140 million unique TCR beta sequences. A data release that came early held 80 million or so unique TCRs from HLA-typed donors. Assignment to the Caucasian-associated ancestry cluster applied to around 82% of the approximately 400 genotyped donors. Study findings and constraints: A missense variant in DCLRE1C was later tied to TCR beta V- and J-gene trimming.

Trimming took off 5 bases at V and 13 bases at J, with 14 bases between the two ends. Germline-derived CDR1 and CDR2 are SNHLY and FYNNEI. CDR3 length: 11 amino acids. The rearrangement joins TRBV2 to TRBJ1-2, with D maybe TRBD1 (6 bases). Sample: PBMCs. This TCR was recovered from a man younger than 35 in good health and CMV-seropositive. CDR3 protein: CASSYSGQSTF. CDR3 in DNA: TGTGCCAGCAGTTATTCGGGACAATCCACCTTC.